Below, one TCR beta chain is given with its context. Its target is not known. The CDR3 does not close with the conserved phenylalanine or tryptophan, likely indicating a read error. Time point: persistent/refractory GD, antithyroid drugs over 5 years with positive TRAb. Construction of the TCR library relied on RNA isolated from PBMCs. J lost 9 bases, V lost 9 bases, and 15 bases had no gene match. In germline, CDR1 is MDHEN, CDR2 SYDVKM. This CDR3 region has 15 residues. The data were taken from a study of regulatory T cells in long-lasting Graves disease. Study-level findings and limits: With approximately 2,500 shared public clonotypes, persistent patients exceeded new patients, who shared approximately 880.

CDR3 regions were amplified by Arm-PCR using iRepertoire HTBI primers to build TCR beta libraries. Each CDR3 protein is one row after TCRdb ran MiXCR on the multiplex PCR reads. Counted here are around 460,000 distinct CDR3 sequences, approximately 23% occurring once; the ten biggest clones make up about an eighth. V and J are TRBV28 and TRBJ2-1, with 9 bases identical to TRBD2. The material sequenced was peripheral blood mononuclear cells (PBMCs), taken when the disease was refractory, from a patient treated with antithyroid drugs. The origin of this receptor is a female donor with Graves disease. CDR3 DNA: TGTGCCAGTATGCAATGGAGCGGGAGGTGGGGTGAGCAGTTCCTC. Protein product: CASMQWSGRWGEQFL.